This TCR beta chain is drawn from a study of blood T cell repertoires in COVID-19. Per the germline V gene, CDR1 is SGHNT and CDR2 is YYREEE (reference sequence). This CDR3 has 14 residues. Trimming took 8 bases from V and 3 from J; bases not matched to a gene: 6. Method: immunoSEQ multiplex PCR; TCRdb's copy keeps in-frame clones and lacks some. The sample lists over 150,000 clones; roughly 88% were seen once. The chain carries TRBV5-4 and TRBJ1-5; 9 positions agree with TRBD1. The source is a woman of 80 years or more with active or convalescent COVID-19. Sequencing input: peripheral blood. The CDR3 region has the DNA TGTGCCAGTTCACAGGGGGCGGACAATCAGCCCCAGCATTTT. It encodes CASSQGADNQPQHF.